The 23 T cell receptor beta chains in this list originate from one sample, sequenced in a study of regulatory and conventional T cells in RAG deficiency. Sequencing used immunoSEQ multiplex PCR; TCRdb keeps in-frame clones, though not all of them. The data contain about 8,500 clones, over 75% of them singletons. The same sample was also studied in work on regulatory T cells. As reported in that work: Primers: 52 TRBV forward and 13 TRBJ reverse.

The sample was CD8+ T cells sorted from blood. Source of these receptors: a human donor in good health.

The chain is built from TRBV15 and TRBJ1-5, with D uncertain. Per the germline V gene, CDR1 is LNHNV and CDR2 is YYDKDF (reference sequence). The length of the CDR3 is 15 residues. Deletions cut 1 base from V and 4 bases from J, with 11 bases between. The DNA of the CDR3 is TGTGCCACCAGCAGAGCGCGGACTTTGAATCAGCCCCAGCATTTT. Encoded protein: CATSRARTLNQPQHF.

The genes are TRBV7-8 and TRBJ2-3; D is tentatively TRBD1 or TRBD2 (5 bases each). Between the trimmed V and J ends, which lost 7 bases and 5 bases, there was a span of 19 bases. Germline CDR1 is SGHVS and CDR2 is FQNEAQ. The CDR3 spans 15 residues. The CDR3 is CASIEGRFALDTQYF. For the CDR3, the DNA is TGTGCCAGCATCGAGGGGCGCTTCGCATTAGATACGCAGTATTTT. The full variable domain, its missing parts supplied by reference TRBV7-8 and TRBJ2-3, is GAGVSQSPRYKVAKRGQDVALRCDPISGHVSLFWYQQALGQGPEFLTYFQNEAQLDKSGLPSDRFFAERPEGSVSTLKIQRTQQEDSAVYLCASIEGRFALDTQYFGPGTRLTVL.

The V gene is TRBV6-1, the J gene TRBJ1-1; D gene uncertain. Trimming cost V 3 bases and J 0 bases, with 8 bases left between them. The CDR3 covers 14 residues. CDR1 is MNHNS and CDR2 is SASEGT in the germline V gene. The CDR3 protein is CASSDDTLNTEAFF. The CDR3 DNA follows: TGTGCCAGCAGTGATGACACCTTGAACACTGAAGCTTTCTTT.

The table lists this clone with a few counts. The gene calls are TRBV9 and TRBJ2-7; D might be TRBD1 (5 bases). Trimming took off 4 bases at V and 7 bases at J, with 15 bases between the two ends. Germline V gene lookup returns CDR1 SGDLS and CDR2 YYNGEE. The CDR3 has 13 amino acids. The CDR3 bases are TGTGCCAGCAGCACCGGTGTAGGACAAGAGCAGTACTTC. Translated, it gives CASSTGVGQEQYF.

J is TRBJ2-5 and V is TRBV28, with 12 nucleotides matching TRBD2. This CDR3 comprises 16 residues. Looked up from germline, CDR1 is MDHEN and CDR2 is SYDVKM. V was clipped by 3 bases and J by 5 bases; unmatched bases: 7. CDR3 sequence: CASSLELAGGQETQYF. CDR3 sequence (DNA): TGTGCCAGCAGTTTGGAGCTAGCGGGAGGGCAGGAGACCCAGTACTTC.

This clone rates as medium-sized. The V and J genes are TRBV6-1 and TRBJ1-5, with no clear D. The CDR3 totals 14 residues. V was clipped by 9 bases and J by 7 bases, with 19 bases between them. Germline V lookup: CDR1 MNHNS, CDR2 SASEGT. The CDR3 DNA is TGTGCCAGTGCAATCTCGTTTGACGGGCAGCCCCAGCATTTT. Protein: CASAISFDGQPQHF.

In its sample, this clone ranks as medium-sized (0.01 to 0.1%). The sample contains more than one DNA sequence encoding this CDR3. This chain connects TRBV25-1 to TRBJ1-2; D may be TRBD1 (6 bases). V lost 5 bases and J lost 2, with 9 bases in between. Germline lookup yields CDR1 MGHDK and CDR2 SYGVNS. CDR3 length: 13 amino acids. The CDR3 protein is CASSLGTNYGYTF. CDR3 DNA: TGTGCCAGCAGTCTAGGGACAAACTATGGCTACACCTTC.

The genes are TRBV7-9 and TRBJ2-2; a possible D gene is TRBD1 (5 bases). V lost 7 bases and J 0 bases, leaving 15 bases between the germline ends. There are 16 residues in the CDR3. Germline CDR1 SEHNR, CDR2 FQNEAQ (reference sequence). The CDR3 DNA follows: TGTGCCAGCATCGATCTGGCAGGGCCGAACACCGGGGAGCTGTTTTTT. This encodes CASIDLAGPNTGELFF.

V and J are TRBV5-1 and TRBJ2-1; D call uncertain. The CDR3 has 12 residues. V shed 2 bases and J shed 4 bases, with 4 bases lying between them. Germline values: CDR1 SGHRS, CDR2 YFSETQ. The chain's CDR3 is CASSFGYNEQFF. The CDR3, as DNA: TGCGCCAGCAGCTTTGGATACAATGAGCAGTTCTTC.

The chain links TRBV4-2 to TRBJ1-2; D remains unclear. Looked up from germline, CDR1 is LGHNA and CDR2 is YNFKEQ. Trimming removed 0 bases at V and 8 bases at J, with 13 bases between. The CDR3 totals 14 residues. The CDR3 region has the DNA TGTGCCAGCAGCCAAGATGTTTTAGATTTGGGCTACACCTTC. Its translation is CASSQDVLDLGYTF.

This clone was counted between two and nine times. The CDR3 loop reads CASSIRTGENTEAFF. CDR3 DNA sequence: TGTGCCAGTAGTATCAGGACAGGGGAGAACACTGAAGCTTTCTTT. The J gene is TRBJ1-1, the V gene TRBV19; TRBD1 matches 9 bases. Per the germline V gene, CDR1 is LNHDA and CDR2 is SQIVND (reference sequence). The CDR3 sequence is 15 residues long. Trimming removed 3 bases from V and 1 base from J; junction bases left unmatched: 3.

In its sample, this clone was seen once. The V gene is TRBV5-4, the J gene TRBJ2-1; 7 nucleotides agree with TRBD1. CDR3 length equals 13 residues. V trimming: 4 bases; J trimming: 7 bases; junction bases outside the gene matches: 5. Per germline, CDR1 SGHNT and CDR2 YYREEE (reference sequence). The CDR3 region is CASSASRGNEQFF. The CDR3 bases are TGTGCCAGCAGCGCGTCCAGGGGGAATGAGCAGTTCTTC.

V is TRBV7-9 and J is TRBJ2-1; D possibly corresponds to TRBD2 (5 bases). The V gene lost 0 bases and the J gene lost 3 bases, with 6 bases spanning the gap. The CDR3 extends over 14 amino acids. The germline V gene encodes CDR1 SEHNR and CDR2 FQNEAQ (reference sequence). The CDR3 reads CASSLAGSYNEQFF. CDR3 coding DNA: TGTGCCAGCAGCTTAGCGGGGAGCTACAATGAGCAGTTCTTC.

The chain combines TRBV4-3 with TRBJ2-7; 7 positions agree with TRBD1. V gave up 2 bases and J gave up 5 bases; unmatched junction bases: 9. The germline gives CDR1 LGHNA, CDR2 YSLEER. The CDR3 covers 15 residues. The CDR3 here is CASSQNPTGIDEQYF. The CDR3 DNA sequence: TGCGCCAGCAGCCAAAATCCGACAGGGATCGACGAGCAGTACTTC.

V is TRBV6-5 and J is TRBJ2-3; D might be TRBD1 (6 bases). Germline V gene lookup returns CDR1 MNHEY and CDR2 SVGAGI. This CDR3 region has 15 residues. Trimming stripped 5 bases from V and 0 bases from J, with 12 bases between. CDR3 nucleotide sequence: TGTGCCAGCAGTACATCAGGGGCCAGCACAGATACGCAGTATTTT. Translated, it gives CASSTSGASTDTQYF.

The chain combines TRBV2 with TRBJ2-3; D not certain. V was shortened by 8 bases and J by 4 bases, with 13 bases between the two germline ends. CDR1 SNHLY and CDR2 FYNNEI come from the germline V gene. This CDR3 is built from 13 residues. The CDR3 coding sequence is TGTGCCAGCCCCCGGCGGATTGCAGATACGCAGTATTTT. This encodes CASPRRIADTQYF.

The chain has TRBV5-1 and TRBJ2-7, with no clear D. The CDR3 runs 11 residues. V lost 4 bases to trimming and J lost 4 bases, with 6 bases between them. Germline V gives CDR1 SGHRS, CDR2 YFSETQ. The DNA of the CDR3 is TGCGCCAGCAGCCAAGGTTACGAGCAGTACTTC. Translation: CASSQGYEQYF.

V usage is TRBV5-4 and J usage is TRBJ2-1, with D possibly being TRBD1 (8 bases). This CDR3 comprises 15 residues. In germline, CDR1 is SGHNT, CDR2 YYREEE (reference sequence). The ends were cut back, 2 bases at V and 7 bases at J, with 16 bases in the middle. CDR3 sequence (DNA): TGTGCCAGCAGCTTACAGGGGGGGCGCTGGAATGAGCAGTTCTTC. The encoded protein is CASSLQGGRWNEQFF.

The chain uses TRBV6-1 and TRBJ1-4; a possible D gene is TRBD1 (5 bases). The germline gives CDR1 MNHNS, CDR2 SASEGT. The CDR3 runs 11 residues. The V end was cut by 6 bases, the J end by 12 bases, with 11 bases between. The CDR3 spells CASRQGTELFF. The CDR3 DNA reads as TGTGCCAGCAGACAAGGGACGGAACTGTTTTTT.

Only a few counts were recorded for this clone. The sample has other DNA sequences that encode this CDR3 too. The chain joins TRBV30 to TRBJ2-3; D is ambiguous. The CDR3 sequence is 10 residues long. CDR1 is GTSNPN and CDR2 is SVGIG in the germline V gene (reference sequence). Trimming took 5 bases from V and 6 from J, leaving 6 bases between them. The DNA for the CDR3 is TGTGCCTGGGGCCTGGATACGCAGTATTTT. It encodes CAWGLDTQYF.

This clone was counted only a few times. V and J are TRBV28 and TRBJ1-1, with D unclear. The CDR3 has 14 residues. V shed 3 bases and J shed 1 base, with 9 bases lying between them. Per germline, CDR1 MDHEN and CDR2 SYDVKM. CDR3 DNA: TGTGCCAGCAGTTTGGCACTCCCGAACACTGAAGCTTTCTTT. This gives the protein CASSLALPNTEAFF.

V gene TRBV29-1 combines with J gene TRBJ1-2; D call uncertain. The germline V and J ends were trimmed by 3 bases and 6 bases, with 14 bases remaining between them. The CDR3 is made up of 13 amino acids. The germline V gene encodes CDR1 SQVTM and CDR2 ANQGSEA. CDR3 protein: CSVEHSSLNGYTF. The CDR3 nucleotides read TGCAGCGTTGAGCACAGCTCGCTCAATGGCTACACCTTC.

The rearrangement joins TRBV19 to TRBJ1-1, with D perhaps matching TRBD1 (5 bases). V was clipped by 10 bases and J by 1 base, with 10 bases between them. This CDR3 comprises 12 residues. Germline V CDR1 and CDR2: LNHDA, SQIVND (reference sequence). Written as DNA, the CDR3 is TGTGCCACCCAAACAGGGAACACTGAAGCTTTCTTT. Its translation is CATQTGNTEAFF.